These T cell receptor beta chains were read from a single sample in a study of T-cell reconstitution after alpha-beta-depleted transplantation in children. TCRdb re-called the PCR reads with MiXCR, one entry per CDR3 protein. The data show about 500,000 distinct CDR3 sequences, about 31% seen once. Material: PBMCs from the stem cell graft donor, obtained from the stem cell graft. These TCRs come from a human donor who donated a stem cell graft to a child with aplastic anemia. Each CDR3 is given with its conserved first and last residue. The D gene is left open where the match is weak. Clone size appears in some rows only: once, few, many, or a class for an expanded clone.

CDR3 DNA: TGTGCCAGCAGCTGGGACCGGGACAGGGAGACCCAGTACTTC
CDR3 protein: CASSWDRDRETQYF
clone size: -
D gene: TRBD1
V gene: TRBV5-5
J gene: TRBJ2-5

CDR3 DNA: TGTGCCATCAGTGATCTCGGAGGGCGTCAAGAGACCCAGTACTTC
CDR3 protein: CAISDLGGRQETQYF
clone size: few
D gene: -
V gene: TRBV10-3
J gene: TRBJ2-5

CDR3 DNA: TGTGCCAGTAGCTGGGCGGGAGCAGTAAATGAGCAGTTCTTC
CDR3 protein: CASSWAGAVNEQFF
clone size: -
D gene: TRBD2
V gene: TRBV19
J gene: TRBJ2-1

CDR3 DNA: TGCGCCAGCAGCCAGATCGGACTAGAGGTTTTCGATGAGCAGTTCTTC
CDR3 protein: CASSQIGLEVFDEQFF
clone size: many
D gene: TRBD2
V gene: TRBV4-3
J gene: TRBJ2-1

CDR3 DNA: TGTGCCAGTCGTAACAGGGGCCCTAGCTCCTACAATGAGCAGTTCTTC
CDR3 protein: CASRNRGPSSYNEQFF
clone size: -
D gene: TRBD1
V gene: TRBV19
J gene: TRBJ2-1

CDR3 DNA: TGTGCCACCAGCCCACGGGGGGGGGCGAACACTGAAGCTTTCTTT
CDR3 protein: CATSPRGGANTEAFF
clone size: -
D gene: -
V gene: TRBV24-1
J gene: TRBJ1-1

CDR3 DNA: TGTGCCAGCAGTACAACGACTAGCGGGAGACCATTGTACGAGCAGTACTTC
CDR3 protein: CASSTTTSGRPLYEQYF
clone size: -
D gene: TRBD2
V gene: TRBV28
J gene: TRBJ2-7

CDR3 DNA: TGTGCCAGCAGCTTAGCGTTTAGTCTAGCGGGACAAGAGACCCAGTACTTC
CDR3 protein: CASSLAFSLAGQETQYF
clone size: -
D gene: TRBD2
V gene: TRBV7-2
J gene: TRBJ2-5

CDR3 DNA: TGTGCCAGCAGCGTAGGGGGACTAGCGGGGTACAATGAGCAGTTCTTC
CDR3 protein: CASSVGGLAGYNEQFF
clone size: -
D gene: TRBD2
V gene: TRBV9
J gene: TRBJ2-1

CDR3 DNA: TGTGCCAGCAGCCGGGACAGGACAGGGCAGCCCCAGCATTTT
CDR3 protein: CASSRDRTGQPQHF
clone size: few
D gene: TRBD1
V gene: TRBV7-2
J gene: TRBJ1-5

CDR3 DNA: TGCAGTGCCCGGTCCGGGGTGGGCAAAAACATTCAGTACTTC
CDR3 protein: CSARSGVGKNIQYF
clone size: few
D gene: -
V gene: TRBV20-1
J gene: TRBJ2-4

CDR3 DNA: TGCAGCGTTGACAGGGAACAAGAGACCCAGTACTTC
CDR3 protein: CSVDREQETQYF
clone size: -
D gene: -
V gene: TRBV29-1
J gene: TRBJ2-5

CDR3 DNA: TGTGCCAGCAGCGTCCACCGGGCTCCGCAAAGCTCTGGAAACACCATATATTTT
CDR3 protein: CASSVHRAPQSSGNTIYF
clone size: -
D gene: -
V gene: TRBV9
J gene: TRBJ1-3

CDR3 DNA: TGTGCCACCAGCAGAGAGGGGGGCCTCATCTACAATGAGCAGTTCTTC
CDR3 protein: CATSREGGLIYNEQFF
clone size: -
D gene: -
V gene: TRBV15
J gene: TRBJ2-1

CDR3 DNA: TGCAGTGCTAGAGTTAGCGGGAGGGTTTCCAATGAGCAGTTCTTC
CDR3 protein: CSARVSGRVSNEQFF
clone size: many
D gene: TRBD2
V gene: TRBV20-1
J gene: TRBJ2-1

CDR3 DNA: TGTGCCAGCAGACCCGCCGGAGGTCAGCCCCAGCATTTT
CDR3 protein: CASRPAGGQPQHF
clone size: few
D gene: -
V gene: TRBV6-2/TRBV6-3
J gene: TRBJ1-5

CDR3 DNA: TGTGCCAGCAGCCCTGGGGCCCGAGGAAATTCACCCCTCCACTTT
CDR3 protein: CASSPGARGNSPLHF
clone size: many
D gene: -
V gene: TRBV7-2
J gene: TRBJ1-6

CDR3 DNA: TGTGCCAGCAGCTCCGACAGGGGGGCAGATACGCAGTATTTT
CDR3 protein: CASSSDRGADTQYF
clone size: few
D gene: TRBD1
V gene: TRBV7-8
J gene: TRBJ2-3

CDR3 DNA: TGTGCCAGCAGCCAAGTTTCCCAGAGACTCCAAGAGACCCAGTACTTC
CDR3 protein: CASSQVSQRLQETQYF
clone size: -
D gene: -
V gene: TRBV3-1
J gene: TRBJ2-5

CDR3 DNA: TGTGCCAGCAGCTTGACAGGGGGGTCAACTAGCACAGATACGCAGTATTTT
CDR3 protein: CASSLTGGSTSTDTQYF
clone size: -
D gene: TRBD1
V gene: TRBV7-2
J gene: TRBJ2-3

CDR3 DNA: TGTGCCAGCAGTTCGCGGACTAGGACCTACAATGAGCAGTTCTTC
CDR3 protein: CASSSRTRTYNEQFF
clone size: few
D gene: TRBD2
V gene: TRBV6-2/TRBV6-3
J gene: TRBJ2-1

CDR3 DNA: TGTGCCAGCAGCGTGACTATCTTTGGCTCCTACAATGAGCAGTTCTTC
CDR3 protein: CASSVTIFGSYNEQFF
clone size: few
D gene: -
V gene: TRBV7-2
J gene: TRBJ2-1

CDR3 DNA: TGTGCCAGCAGCTTAGGTTCGGGGGCAGATCAGCCCCAGCATTTT
CDR3 protein: CASSLGSGADQPQHF
clone size: few
D gene: -
V gene: TRBV11-2
J gene: TRBJ1-5

CDR3 DNA: TGTGCCAGCAGCCTACGACAGGGATCGGGCAATGAGCAGTTCTTC
CDR3 protein: CASSLRQGSGNEQFF
clone size: few
D gene: TRBD1
V gene: TRBV11-2
J gene: TRBJ2-1

CDR3 DNA: TGTGCCAGCAGCCAGCCCGGGACAGGGGTAGCCGGGGAGCTGTTTTTT
CDR3 protein: CASSQPGTGVAGELFF
clone size: once
D gene: TRBD1
V gene: TRBV4-2
J gene: TRBJ2-2

CDR3 DNA: TGTGCCAGCAGCTTGGGCGGGAGAGTGAACACTGAAGCTTTCTTT
CDR3 protein: CASSLGGRVNTEAFF
clone size: -
D gene: -
V gene: TRBV7-2
J gene: TRBJ1-1

CDR3 DNA: TGTGCCAGCAGCTTAGTACAAGCGGGAGTCTTTGGCAATGAGCAGTTCTTC
CDR3 protein: CASSLVQAGVFGNEQFF
clone size: -
D gene: TRBD2
V gene: TRBV11-3
J gene: TRBJ2-1

CDR3 DNA: TGTGCCAGTAGTATAAGCGGGACCTTCTACAATGAGCAGTTCTTC
CDR3 protein: CASSISGTFYNEQFF
clone size: few
D gene: TRBD2
V gene: TRBV19
J gene: TRBJ2-1

CDR3 DNA: TGCGCCAGCAGCTTGGGGACAGTCTACTCCTACGAGCAGTACTTC
CDR3 protein: CASSLGTVYSYEQYF
clone size: -
D gene: -
V gene: TRBV5-1
J gene: TRBJ2-7

CDR3 DNA: TGCAGTGCTAGCTTTAGCGGGAGGGTGAGTGAGCAGTTCTTC
CDR3 protein: CSASFSGRVSEQFF
clone size: once
D gene: TRBD2
V gene: TRBV20-1
J gene: TRBJ2-1

CDR3 DNA: TGTGCCAGCAGCTTGGCGGACAGGGAAGGGGGCTACACCTTC
CDR3 protein: CASSLADREGGYTF
clone size: few
D gene: TRBD1
V gene: TRBV5-6
J gene: TRBJ1-2

CDR3 DNA: TGTGCCAGCAACGGGGGGGGAGAAGAGACCCAGTACTTC
CDR3 protein: CASNGGGEETQYF
clone size: once
D gene: TRBD2
V gene: TRBV7-7
J gene: TRBJ2-5

CDR3 DNA: TGTGCCAGCAGCAATACGGACCAAGAGACAGATACGCAGTATTTT
CDR3 protein: CASSNTDQETDTQYF
clone size: few
D gene: -
V gene: TRBV21-1
J gene: TRBJ2-3

CDR3 DNA: TGTGCCAGCAGCTTGGCCGTAGGGAGCTCCTATAATTCACCCCTCCACTTT
CDR3 protein: CASSLAVGSSYNSPLHF
clone size: -
D gene: -
V gene: TRBV5-6
J gene: TRBJ1-6

CDR3 DNA: TGTGCCAGCAGTTTAGCTCCGGGAGGAATGTTCTTC
CDR3 protein: CASSLAPGGMFF
clone size: few
D gene: TRBD2
V gene: TRBV12-3/TRBV12-4
J gene: TRBJ2-1

CDR3 DNA: TGTGCCAGCAGTGAGACTCTCTCCTACAATGAGCAGTTCTTC
CDR3 protein: CASSETLSYNEQFF
clone size: few
D gene: -
V gene: TRBV28
J gene: TRBJ2-1

CDR3 DNA: TGTGCCAGCAGCTTAATGTCCGGGGGGGATACGCAGTATTTT
CDR3 protein: CASSLMSGGDTQYF
clone size: few
D gene: TRBD2
V gene: TRBV7-8
J gene: TRBJ2-3

CDR3 DNA: TGCGCCAGCAGCTTGGTTCCAGGGTCTGAAGCTTTCTTT
CDR3 protein: CASSLVPGSEAFF
clone size: once
D gene: -
V gene: TRBV5-1
J gene: TRBJ1-1

CDR3 DNA: TGTGCCAGCAGCGCGCAAGGGACAGATGGCTACACCTTC
CDR3 protein: CASSAQGTDGYTF
clone size: few
D gene: TRBD1
V gene: TRBV5-4
J gene: TRBJ1-2

CDR3 DNA: TGTGCCAGCAGCCTAAATTTAGGGACCGCGGTCACATCCCAGCATTTT
CDR3 protein: CASSLNLGTAVTSQHF
clone size: -
D gene: -
V gene: TRBV5-5
J gene: TRBJ1-5

CDR3 DNA: TGCAGTGCCGAGGCCAGGGGCACTTATTCAACAGATACGCAGTATTTT
CDR3 protein: CSAEARGTYSTDTQYF
clone size: few
D gene: -
V gene: TRBV20-1
J gene: TRBJ2-3

CDR3 DNA: TGTGCCTGGAGTCTTCAGGGGGCTTCACCCCTCCACTTT
CDR3 protein: CAWSLQGASPLHF
clone size: few
D gene: TRBD1
V gene: TRBV30
J gene: TRBJ1-6

CDR3 DNA: TGTGCCAGCAGCACGTCGTTAGGCACGAACGGGGAGCTGTTTTTT
CDR3 protein: CASSTSLGTNGELFF
clone size: -
D gene: -
V gene: TRBV7-2
J gene: TRBJ2-2

CDR3 DNA: TGTGCCAGCAGGGACCTGACAGAACAAGCTTTCTTT
CDR3 protein: CASRDLTEQAFF
clone size: -
D gene: -
V gene: TRBV12-3/TRBV12-4
J gene: TRBJ1-1

CDR3 DNA: TGTGCCAGCTCACCGGGACAAAATCAGCCCCAGCATTTT
CDR3 protein: CASSPGQNQPQHF
clone size: -
D gene: -
V gene: TRBV18
J gene: TRBJ1-5

CDR3 DNA: TGTGCCAGCAGCACACTAGCGGGACTGGGGAATGAGCAGTTCTTC
CDR3 protein: CASSTLAGLGNEQFF
clone size: -
D gene: TRBD2
V gene: TRBV12-3/TRBV12-4
J gene: TRBJ2-1

CDR3 DNA: TGTGCCAGCAGCTTATCTCCGACAGGGCCGAACACCGGGGAGCTGTTTTTT
CDR3 protein: CASSLSPTGPNTGELFF
clone size: many
D gene: TRBD1
V gene: TRBV7-6
J gene: TRBJ2-2

CDR3 DNA: TGTGCCAGCTCACCCGGGGGGTTAGCTTTCTTT
CDR3 protein: CASSPGGLAFF
clone size: few
D gene: -
V gene: TRBV12-3/TRBV12-4
J gene: TRBJ1-1

CDR3 DNA: TGTGCCTGGAGTGTAAAGCGGGATTGGACGGGTGAGCAGTTCTTC
CDR3 protein: CAWSVKRDWTGEQFF
clone size: few
D gene: TRBD2
V gene: TRBV30
J gene: TRBJ2-1

CDR3 DNA: TGTGCCAGCAGCTTAAACCGACAGCCGAACACTGAAGCTTTCTTT
CDR3 protein: CASSLNRQPNTEAFF
clone size: few
D gene: -
V gene: TRBV11-2
J gene: TRBJ1-1

CDR3 DNA: TGTGCCAGCAGTCATGGACAGGGGAACACCGGGGAGCTGTTTTTT
CDR3 protein: CASSHGQGNTGELFF
clone size: -
D gene: TRBD1
V gene: TRBV7-9
J gene: TRBJ2-2

CDR3 DNA: TGCAGCGTTGTGGCCATGGAAGCCAAAAACATTCAGTACTTC
CDR3 protein: CSVVAMEAKNIQYF
clone size: -
D gene: -
V gene: TRBV29-1
J gene: TRBJ2-4

CDR3 DNA: TGTGCCAGCAGTTTGGGCGGGACAGCCTACGAGCAGTACTTC
CDR3 protein: CASSLGGTAYEQYF
clone size: many
D gene: -
V gene: TRBV12-3/TRBV12-4
J gene: TRBJ2-7